A selection of T cell receptor beta chains follows, all from one sample in a study of cytomegalovirus exposure and HLA in healthy donors. Here immunoSEQ multiplex PCR was the method, and the copy in TCRdb shows in-frame clones only, minus some. This table has 250,000 to 350,000 clones, around 90% appearing once. Sequencing was carried out using PBMCs. These receptors were obtained from a woman between 18 and 30 years old in good health and CMV-seronegative. The conserved cysteine and the conserved F or W are not part of the CDR3 here. The order of the fields is V gene, J gene, CDR3 protein.

v_call: TRBV6-5; j_call: TRBJ1-1; cdr3_aa: ASSLGQRVTEAF
v_call: TRBV7-8; j_call: TRBJ1-1; cdr3_aa: ASSSPDRATEAF
v_call: TRBV19; j_call: TRBJ2-1; cdr3_aa: ASSKPSATGPYNEQF
v_call: TRBV19; j_call: TRBJ2-7; cdr3_aa: ASRGAGGYEQY
v_call: TRBV5-1; j_call: TRBJ1-4; cdr3_aa: AARQAPATNEKLF
v_call: TRBV27; j_call: TRBJ2-2; cdr3_aa: ASSLSYGTGSGELF
v_call: TRBV4-2; j_call: TRBJ2-7; cdr3_aa: ASSQAMGQVAYEQY
v_call: TRBV2; j_call: TRBJ1-1; cdr3_aa: ASKQDRNTEAF
v_call: TRBV9; j_call: TRBJ2-5; cdr3_aa: ASSALSGQAQETQY
v_call: TRBV27; j_call: TRBJ2-1; cdr3_aa: ASSSLGQGFNEQF
v_call: TRBV9; j_call: TRBJ2-1; cdr3_aa: ASSVATSGGVVNEQF
v_call: TRBV9; j_call: TRBJ2-7; cdr3_aa: ASSVGTGPSYEQY
v_call: TRBV15; j_call: TRBJ1-6; cdr3_aa: ATSRDYGDSLSYNSPLH
v_call: TRBV18; j_call: TRBJ2-5; cdr3_aa: ASSPEPETQY
v_call: TRBV10-2; j_call: TRBJ2-7; cdr3_aa: ATRRTDYEQY
v_call: TRBV4-1; j_call: TRBJ1-3; cdr3_aa: ASSYQGAGNTIY
v_call: TRBV11-2; j_call: TRBJ2-1; cdr3_aa: ASSLRPWTSGGPGNEQF
v_call: TRBV10-2; j_call: TRBJ1-1; cdr3_aa: ASRGNAGQSMNTEAF
v_call: TRBV30; j_call: TRBJ2-3; cdr3_aa: AWSWSLAGGTDTQY
v_call: TRBV7-9; j_call: TRBJ2-7; cdr3_aa: ASSSTLAGGPYEQY
v_call: TRBV5-1; j_call: TRBJ2-1; cdr3_aa: ASSLGILYGGGAGGRWLEQF
v_call: TRBV30; j_call: TRBJ2-5; cdr3_aa: AWSRGIRSQETQY
v_call: TRBV13; j_call: TRBJ2-3; cdr3_aa: ASSAVVAGGSDTQY
v_call: TRBV19; j_call: TRBJ1-1; cdr3_aa: ASSILTGITEAF
v_call: TRBV6-1; j_call: TRBJ2-1; cdr3_aa: ASSESQGPWGEQF
v_call: TRBV7-6; j_call: TRBJ2-1; cdr3_aa: ASSHKGVAPYNEQF
v_call: TRBV9; j_call: TRBJ2-7; cdr3_aa: ASSPRTGGEGYEQY
v_call: TRBV9; j_call: TRBJ2-5; cdr3_aa: ASSEGLAEYTQETQY
v_call: TRBV18; j_call: TRBJ1-2; cdr3_aa: ASSPRTGPNYGYT
v_call: TRBV23-1; j_call: TRBJ2-7; cdr3_aa: ASSQSTAGTYYEQY
v_call: TRBV5-1; j_call: TRBJ2-7; cdr3_aa: ASSVAGYTYEQY
v_call: TRBV18; j_call: TRBJ1-4; cdr3_aa: ASSQGTGATNEKLF
v_call: TRBV29-1; j_call: TRBJ2-1; cdr3_aa: SVEDRLVAGSYNEQF
v_call: TRBV6-5; j_call: TRBJ2-3; cdr3_aa: ASSYSGVGHTDTQY
v_call: TRBV7-8; j_call: TRBJ2-7; cdr3_aa: ASSLGGDSYYEQY
v_call: TRBV6-6; j_call: TRBJ2-4; cdr3_aa: ASSYTPQGGAY
v_call: TRBV7-9; j_call: TRBJ2-5; cdr3_aa: ASSFIPQETQY
v_call: TRBV11-2; j_call: TRBJ1-1; cdr3_aa: ASKSTPQRMSTEAF
v_call: TRBV5-1; j_call: TRBJ2-1; cdr3_aa: ASSFSGGPISYNEQF
v_call: TRBV4-2; j_call: TRBJ2-1; cdr3_aa: ASSQELAGGNNEQF
v_call: TRBV5-6; j_call: TRBJ1-4; cdr3_aa: ASSNRDNNEKLF
v_call: TRBV27; j_call: TRBJ2-1; cdr3_aa: ASSLFGGMRSYNEQF
v_call: TRBV28; j_call: TRBJ1-5; cdr3_aa: ASTPGVDGQPQH
v_call: TRBV4-2; j_call: TRBJ2-1; cdr3_aa: ASSQPGTGRNNEQF
v_call: TRBV6-1; j_call: TRBJ1-6; cdr3_aa: ASSMAPNSPLH
v_call: TRBV15; j_call: TRBJ2-7; cdr3_aa: ATSAGLYDEQY
v_call: TRBV5-1; j_call: TRBJ2-7; cdr3_aa: ASSLSQGITYEQY
v_call: TRBV27; j_call: TRBJ2-7; cdr3_aa: ASRRDRAYEQY
v_call: TRBV27; j_call: TRBJ1-1; cdr3_aa: ASSLTGSKNTEAF
v_call: TRBV27; j_call: TRBJ2-1; cdr3_aa: ASSLVGSGGYNEQF
v_call: TRBV18; j_call: TRBJ2-7; cdr3_aa: ASSQTGYSYEQY
v_call: TRBV6-5; j_call: TRBJ2-7; cdr3_aa: ASSYIQGYEQY
v_call: TRBV2; j_call: TRBJ1-2; cdr3_aa: ASRGTGSAYGYT